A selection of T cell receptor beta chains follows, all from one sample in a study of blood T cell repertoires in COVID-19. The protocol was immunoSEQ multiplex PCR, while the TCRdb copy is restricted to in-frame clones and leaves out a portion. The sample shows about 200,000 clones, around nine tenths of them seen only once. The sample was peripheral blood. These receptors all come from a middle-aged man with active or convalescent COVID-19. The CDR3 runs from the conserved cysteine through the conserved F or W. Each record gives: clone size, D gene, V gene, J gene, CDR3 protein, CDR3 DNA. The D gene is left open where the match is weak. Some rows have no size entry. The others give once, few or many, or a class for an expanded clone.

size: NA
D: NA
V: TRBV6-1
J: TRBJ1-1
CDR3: CASSETYGQRMNTEAFF
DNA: TGTGCCAGCAGTGAAACCTACGGACAACGGATGAACACTGAAGCTTTCTTT

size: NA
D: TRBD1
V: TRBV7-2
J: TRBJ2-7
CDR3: CASSLVQGAYEQYF
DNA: TGTGCCAGCAGCTTAGTTCAGGGGGCTTACGAGCAGTACTTC

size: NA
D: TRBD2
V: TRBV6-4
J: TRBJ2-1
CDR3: CASSALLAGASNEQFF
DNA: TGTGCCAGCAGTGCCCTACTAGCGGGCGCTTCCAATGAGCAGTTCTTC

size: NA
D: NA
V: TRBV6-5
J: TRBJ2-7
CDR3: CATKTTSNYEQYF
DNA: TGTGCCACCAAAACGACTAGTAATTACGAGCAGTACTTC

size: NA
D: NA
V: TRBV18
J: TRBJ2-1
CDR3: CASSPVGPDEQFF
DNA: TGTGCCAGCTCACCAGTGGGGCCGGATGAGCAGTTCTTC

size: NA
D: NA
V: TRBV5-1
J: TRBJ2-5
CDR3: CASSLRSQETQYF
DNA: TGCGCCAGCAGCTTGCGCAGTCAAGAGACCCAGTACTTC

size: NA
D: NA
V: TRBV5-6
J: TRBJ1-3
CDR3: CASSFRTVRGSSGNTIYF
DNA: TGTGCCAGCAGCTTTAGGACGGTACGGGGGAGCTCTGGAAACACCATATATTTT

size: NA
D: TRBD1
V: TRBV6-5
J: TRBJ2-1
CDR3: CASRIQGGRSNEQFF
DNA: TGTGCCAGCAGAATACAGGGGGGTCGGAGCAATGAGCAGTTCTTC

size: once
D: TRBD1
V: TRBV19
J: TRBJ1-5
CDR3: CASSIWVNRGFGQPQHF
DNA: TGTGCCAGTAGTATATGGGTAAACAGGGGGTTTGGTCAGCCCCAGCATTTT

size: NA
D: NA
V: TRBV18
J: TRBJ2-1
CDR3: CASSGGAGYNEQFF
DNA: TGTGCCAGCTCAGGGGGCGCCGGGTACAATGAGCAGTTCTTC

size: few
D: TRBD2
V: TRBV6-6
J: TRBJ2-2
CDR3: CASSYLLAGNTGELFF
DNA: TGTGCCAGCAGTTACTTGCTAGCGGGGAACACCGGGGAGCTGTTTTTT

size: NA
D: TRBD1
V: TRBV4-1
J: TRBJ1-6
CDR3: CASSHPSGTGGSPLHF
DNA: TGCGCCAGCAGCCATCCCTCGGGGACAGGGGGTTCACCCCTCCACTTT

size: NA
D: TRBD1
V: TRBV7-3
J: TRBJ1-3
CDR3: CASSLEGAPGNTIYF
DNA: TGTGCCAGCAGTCTCGAGGGGGCCCCTGGAAACACCATATATTTT

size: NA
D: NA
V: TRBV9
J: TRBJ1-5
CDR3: CASSSGGHDNQPQHF
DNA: TGTGCCAGCAGCTCGGGGGGGCACGACAATCAGCCCCAGCATTTT

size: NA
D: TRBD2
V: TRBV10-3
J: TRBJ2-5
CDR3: CAISRTSGGGETQYF
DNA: TGTGCCATCAGTCGGACTAGCGGGGGAGGGGAGACCCAGTACTTC

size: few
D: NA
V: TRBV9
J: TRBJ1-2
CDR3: CASSLDFNYGYTF
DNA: TGTGCCAGCAGCCTGGACTTCAACTATGGCTACACCTTC

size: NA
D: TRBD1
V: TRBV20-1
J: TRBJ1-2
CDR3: CSASQPGQGAYGYTF
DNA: TGCAGTGCTAGTCAACCGGGACAGGGGGCCTATGGCTACACCTTC

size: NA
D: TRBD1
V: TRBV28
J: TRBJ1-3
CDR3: CASSLLAGGGNTIYF
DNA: TGTGCCAGCAGTTTACTAGCAGGGGGAGGAAACACCATATATTTT

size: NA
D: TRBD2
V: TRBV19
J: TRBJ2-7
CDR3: CASSLNSHRLAGGRISEQYF
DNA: TGTGCCAGTAGTCTTAACAGCCATAGACTAGCGGGGGGCCGGATCTCCGAGCAGTACTTC

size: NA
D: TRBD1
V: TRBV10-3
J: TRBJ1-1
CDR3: CAIKSGTGITEAFF
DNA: TGTGCCATCAAGAGCGGGACAGGGATCACTGAAGCTTTCTTT

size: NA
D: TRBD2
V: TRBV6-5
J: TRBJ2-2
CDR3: CASSSRTSGTGELFF
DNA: TGTGCCAGCAGTTCTCGGACTAGCGGTACCGGGGAGCTGTTTTTT

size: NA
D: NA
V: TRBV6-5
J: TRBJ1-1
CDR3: CGAAGLRNTEAFF
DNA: TGTGGGGCCGCAGGGTTGAGAAACACTGAAGCTTTCTTT

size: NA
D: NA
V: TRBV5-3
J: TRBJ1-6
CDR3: CARSTVNASPLHF
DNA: TGTGCCAGAAGCACGGTGAACGCATCACCCCTCCACTTT

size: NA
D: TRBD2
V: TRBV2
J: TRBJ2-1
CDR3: CASRRRGAYNEQFF
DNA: TGTGCCAGCCGTCGGCGGGGGGCTTACAATGAGCAGTTCTTC

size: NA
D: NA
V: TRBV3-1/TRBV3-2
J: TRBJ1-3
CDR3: CASSQGVQVKGNTIYF
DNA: TGTGCCAGCAGCCAAGGCGTACAGGTGAAAGGAAACACCATATATTTT

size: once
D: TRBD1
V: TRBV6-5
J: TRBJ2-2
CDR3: CASSRTGSGELFF
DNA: TGTGCCAGCAGTCGGACAGGGTCCGGGGAGCTGTTTTTT

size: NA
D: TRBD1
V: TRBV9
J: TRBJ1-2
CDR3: CASSLGRGQGTGYTF
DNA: TGTGCCAGCAGCCTAGGACGAGGACAGGGGACTGGCTACACCTTC

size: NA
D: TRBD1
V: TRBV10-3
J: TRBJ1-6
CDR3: CATGQVGNSPLHF
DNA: TGTGCCACCGGACAGGTCGGTAATTCACCCCTCCACTTT

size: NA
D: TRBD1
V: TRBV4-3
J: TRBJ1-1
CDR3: CASSQEGQGMGTEAFF
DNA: TGCGCCAGCAGCCAAGAAGGACAGGGGATGGGCACTGAAGCTTTCTTT

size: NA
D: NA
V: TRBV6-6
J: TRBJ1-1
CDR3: CASTRPRAPSNTEAFF
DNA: TGTGCCAGCACCCGACCGCGGGCGCCTTCCAACACTGAAGCTTTCTTT

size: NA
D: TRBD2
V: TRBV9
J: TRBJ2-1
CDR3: CASSVGGLTYNEQFF
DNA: TGTGCCAGCAGCGTAGGGGGACTAACCTACAATGAGCAGTTCTTC

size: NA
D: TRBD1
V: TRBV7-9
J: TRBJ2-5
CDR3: CASSRTGEETQYF
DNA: TGTGCCAGCAGCAGGACAGGAGAGGAGACCCAGTACTTC

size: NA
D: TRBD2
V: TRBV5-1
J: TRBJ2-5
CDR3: CASSLAPTSGETQYF
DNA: TGCGCCAGCAGCTTGGCCCCGACTAGCGGGGAGACCCAGTACTTC